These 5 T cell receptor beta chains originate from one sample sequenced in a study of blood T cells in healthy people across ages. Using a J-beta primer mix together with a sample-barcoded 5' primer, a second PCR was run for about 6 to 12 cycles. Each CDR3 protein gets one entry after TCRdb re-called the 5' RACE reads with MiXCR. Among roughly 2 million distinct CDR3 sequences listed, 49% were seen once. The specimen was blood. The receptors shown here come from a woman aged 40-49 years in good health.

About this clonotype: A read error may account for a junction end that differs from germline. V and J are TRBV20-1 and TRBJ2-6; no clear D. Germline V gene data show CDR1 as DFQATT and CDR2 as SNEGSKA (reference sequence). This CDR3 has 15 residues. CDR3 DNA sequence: TGCTGTGCTAGTTCCAGGAGCTCTGGGGCCAACGTCCTGACTTTC. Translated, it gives CCASSRSSGANVLTF.

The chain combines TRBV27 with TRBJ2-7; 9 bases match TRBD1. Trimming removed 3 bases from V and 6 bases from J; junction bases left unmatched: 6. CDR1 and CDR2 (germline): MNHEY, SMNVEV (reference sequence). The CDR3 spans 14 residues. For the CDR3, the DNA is TGTGCCAGCAGTTTTAATACAGGGGGCGGCGAGCAGTACTTC. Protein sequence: CASSFNTGGGEQYF.

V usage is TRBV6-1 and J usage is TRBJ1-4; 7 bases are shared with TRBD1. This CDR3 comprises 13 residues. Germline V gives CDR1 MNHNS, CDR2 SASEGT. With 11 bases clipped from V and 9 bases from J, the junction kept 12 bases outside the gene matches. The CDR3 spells CAALEAGGKKLFF. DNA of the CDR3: TGTGCCGCACTAGAGGCAGGGGGGAAAAAACTGTTTTTT.

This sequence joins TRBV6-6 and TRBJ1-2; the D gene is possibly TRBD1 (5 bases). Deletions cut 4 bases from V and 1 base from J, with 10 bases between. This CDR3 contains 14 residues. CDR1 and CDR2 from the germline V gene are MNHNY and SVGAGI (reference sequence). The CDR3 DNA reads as TGTGCCAGCAGTTCCAGGGACGGTAACTATGGCTACACCTTC. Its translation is CASSSRDGNYGYTF.

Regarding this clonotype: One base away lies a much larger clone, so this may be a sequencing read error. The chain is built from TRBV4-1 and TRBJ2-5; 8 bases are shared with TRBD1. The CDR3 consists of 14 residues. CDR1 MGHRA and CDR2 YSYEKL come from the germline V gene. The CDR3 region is CASSPSGQEEAQYF. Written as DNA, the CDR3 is TGCGCCAGCAGCCCATCGGGACAGGAAGAGGCCCAGTACTTC.